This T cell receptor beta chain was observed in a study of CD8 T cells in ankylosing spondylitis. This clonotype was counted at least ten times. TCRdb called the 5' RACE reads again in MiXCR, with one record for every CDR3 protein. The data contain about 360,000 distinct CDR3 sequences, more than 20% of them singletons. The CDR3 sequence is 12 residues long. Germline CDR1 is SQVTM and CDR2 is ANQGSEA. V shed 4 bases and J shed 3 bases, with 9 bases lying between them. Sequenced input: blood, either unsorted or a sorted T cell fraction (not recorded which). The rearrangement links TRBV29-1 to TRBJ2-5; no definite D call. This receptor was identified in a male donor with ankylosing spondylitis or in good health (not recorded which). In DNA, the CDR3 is TGCAGCGTTGCCGTGGTGGAAGAGACCCAGTACTTC. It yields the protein CSVAVVEETQYF.